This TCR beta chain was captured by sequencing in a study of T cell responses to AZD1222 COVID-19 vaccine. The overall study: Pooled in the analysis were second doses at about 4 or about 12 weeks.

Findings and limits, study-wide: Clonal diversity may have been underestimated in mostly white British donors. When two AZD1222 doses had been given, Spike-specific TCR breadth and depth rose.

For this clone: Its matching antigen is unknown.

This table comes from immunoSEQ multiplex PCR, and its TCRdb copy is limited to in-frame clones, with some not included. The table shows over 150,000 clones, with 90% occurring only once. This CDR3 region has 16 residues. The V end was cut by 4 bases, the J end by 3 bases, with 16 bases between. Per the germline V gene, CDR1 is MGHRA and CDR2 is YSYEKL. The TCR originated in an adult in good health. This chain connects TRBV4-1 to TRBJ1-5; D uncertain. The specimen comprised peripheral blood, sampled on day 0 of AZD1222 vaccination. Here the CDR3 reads CASSLIPAQFNQPQHF. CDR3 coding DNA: TGCGCCAGCAGCCTCATCCCGGCGCAGTTCAATCAGCCCCAGCATTTT.